This T cell receptor beta chain appears in the sequencing data of a study of CD8+ T cells in alopecia areata. Study background: Patients took tofacitinib for 6 to 18 months, followed by 6 drug-free months.

This CDR3 is 14 amino acids long. Germline lookup yields CDR1 GTSNPN and CDR2 SVGIG (reference sequence). The ends were cut back, 5 bases at V and 1 base at J, with 12 bases in the middle. Extraction of RNA preceded its reverse transcription into cDNA, which served as the sequencing template. The data were produced by immunoSEQ multiplex PCR, yet TCRdb's version contains in-frame clones alone and is incomplete. The repertoire has under 300,000 clones, about two thirds of them found once; the top ten carry approximately 1.2%. J is TRBJ1-5 and V is TRBV30, with D unclear. This receptor was taken from a human donor with alopecia areata. Here the sequenced sample was CD4+ T cells sorted from blood, taken at week 0. CDR3 nucleotides: TGTGCCTGGGCCGACCTTCACAGCAATCAGCCCCAGCATTTT. This codes for CAWADLHSNQPQHF.